This T cell receptor beta chain was identified during a study of T cells in Graves' hyperthyroidism and ophthalmopathy. Amplification targeted TCR beta CDR3 regions from RNA transcripts. A first-round RT-PCR of the TCR CDR3 used the HTBI primer set. TCRdb re-called the multiplex PCR reads through MiXCR, storing one row per CDR3 protein. There are a few hundred thousand distinct CDR3 sequences in the sample; 14% occur only once, and more than 11% lies in the top ten. Trimming stripped 7 bases from V and 0 bases from J, with 10 bases between. Germline loops: CDR1 LGHNT, CDR2 FRNRAP. This CDR3 spans 14 amino acids.

The origin of this receptor is a woman between 40 and 55 years old with Graves' hyperthyroidism. The chain employs TRBV12-5 and TRBJ2-4; D unclear. What was sequenced was blood. The CDR3 loop reads CASALDVAKNIQYF. DNA of the CDR3: TGTGCTAGTGCCTTGGATGTAGCCAAAAACATTCAGTACTTC.